This entry concerns a single T cell receptor (beta chain). The antigen it recognizes is unknown. The sample holds no much larger clone one base away, and base qualities are not on file. The CDR3 numbers 12 residues from cysteine through phenylalanine. The DNA shown is the 36-base CDR3, in frame from base 1. The germline V gene sets CDR1 to SQVTM and CDR2 to ANQGSEA. V loses 5 bases, J loses 8 bases, and the germline ends lie 13 bases apart. The entry originates in a study of T cell responses to AZD1222 COVID-19 vaccine (dated by TCRdb to 2020 to 2023). Describing the broader study: AZD1222 recipients given second doses at about 4 weeks or at about 12 weeks were pooled, since spike-specific TCR depth and breadth were not found to differ between the two schedules. TCR sequencing was performed for approximately 240 trial participants, of whom about 200 were given two doses of AZD1222 and around 26 were given two doses of MenACWY control vaccine. Enrollment into the trials was organized by age into subgroups of 18-55, 56-69 and 70-plus years, and those subgroups contained roughly 140, 27 and 60 TCR-sequenced participants, respectively. The paper as a whole reports these results and caveats: Conclusions about previously exposed vaccinees were limited because only six AZD1222 recipients were SARS-CoV-2 seropositive at baseline. Most participants were white British and females outnumbered males, and the authors suggested that clonal diversity may have been underestimated. Reportedly, close to half of the unique spike-specific TCRs recognized epitopes lying outside the regions that are mutated in the B.1.351 and B.1.1.7 variants. In the small 56-69-year group, the increase in depth fell short of significance, most likely because of low power. A significant rise in spike-specific TCR breadth and depth was observed after two AZD1222 doses relative to day 0 and relative to MenACWY recipients. CD4 TCRs associated with the vaccine covered the entire spike protein, and the dominant responses were in regions 160-218 and 743-854. Because no day 14 peak-response samples were available, repertoires were characterized only after the peak T cell response.

This sample's time point label indicates: baseline before first vaccination. Vaccinee samples came from UK trials COV001 and COV002, including a single-blind randomized controlled phase 2/3 trial of AZD1222 (ChAdOx1 nCoV-19) in healthy adults. Trial participant PBMC samples were collected at day 0 and day 28 after the second dose for TCRbeta chain sequencing. The CDR3 regions of human TCRbeta chains were subjected to immunosequencing. As for how the authors treated the data: TCRs in the repertoires were matched against a reference library of SARS-CoV-2-specific TCRs that had been generated with the MIRA antigen-specificity platform. Breadth was defined as the fraction of unique TCRs that were SARS-CoV-2-associated. Depth was defined as the fraction of total T cells that were SARS-CoV-2-associated. Each spike-specific TCR was assigned to its reactive spike region and to a CD4 or CD8 class using the MIRA data. Log10-transformed breadth and depth values were compared by one-way ANOVA with Sidak's multiple comparisons tests. As stored in TCRdb, this immuneACCESS dataset retains in-frame rearrangements with V and J assigned. A fraction of the clones does not appear; measured against another copy, unresolved V genes explain less than half of the discrepancy, and the remainder lacks a known reason. V and J calls and clone size are those listed in that table; D and trimming were worked out from the DNA. In all, the sample holds about 100,000 clones, and around nine tenths of those were seen once. The ten largest clones take up approximately 15% of the sample.

The receptor was isolated from an adult in good health. The chain links TRBV29-1 with TRBJ2-1; no D gene is confidently identified. The sequences come from peripheral blood, collected on day 0 of AZD1222 vaccination. The sequenced DNA is TGCAGCGTTACGACCCCCCTGCATGAGCAGTTCTTC. This encodes CSVTTPLHEQFF.